This TCR beta chain originates from a study of T cells after yellow fever vaccination (dated by TCRdb to between 2019 and 2020). About the study as a whole: The SMART-Seq v4 Ultra Low Input RNA kit was used to prepare libraries from fractions with low cell numbers. Bulk TCR alpha and beta repertoires were sequenced longitudinally to track T-cell clones before and after primary and booster YFV17D yellow fever vaccination. Two healthy male donors, one aged 18 to 30 and one aged 30 to 40 years, made up the cohort. Blood was drawn at multiple timepoints before and after primary and secondary immunization, with bulk PBMC replicates and cell subsets isolated. The research as a whole found: Because abundant contaminating clonotypes from the bulk population could be contained in FACS-sorted repertoires, computational filtering was required. A small share of clonotypes occurred in both CD4 and CD8 compartments, likely arising from convergent recombination. The secondary T-cell response was found to be weaker but faster than the primary response, with a peak reached on day 5 rather than on day 15. Only a couple of donors were included in the study, so the extent to which the findings can be generalized is limited. After the booster, most of the clones that had expanded following primary vaccination were detected again (almost 98% of CD4 and more than 85% of CD8), which suggests that memory was broadly maintained.

TCR cDNA was synthesized by 5'RACE template switching, through which a universal primer site and unique molecular identifiers were introduced. Priming for cDNA synthesis came from both the TCR alpha and TCR beta constant segments. Libraries were amplified in two PCR steps, with sample barcodes and sequencing adapters added in the second step. Libraries were sequenced on Illumina HiSeq 2500 (2x100 bp) or NovaSeq (2x150 bp). As for how the authors treated the data: MIGEC was used to demultiplex reads and collapse the reads into UMI consensus sequences, and MiXCR was used for V(D)J alignment. Vaccine-responding clonotypes were defined with edgeR using replicate PBMC samples, requiring FDR below 0.01 and a log2 fold change above 5 up to day 15. Each bulk clonotype was labeled CD4 or CD8 based on which sequenced repertoire, CD4 or CD8, contained the clonotype at higher abundance. NS4B-specific clonotypes were defined as those at least 10-fold enriched in dextramer-positive over dextramer-negative fractions; CD4-biased clonotypes were excluded. TCRdb reanalyzed the raw reads on its own, using fastp at Q25 for trimming and MiXCR for clone calling, and kept in-frame beta chains. Rows with one shared CDR3 protein collapse into an entry with the most common genes and DNA. The V and J calls were not made by the authors but by TCRdb's processing. The sample data list 55,000 or so distinct CDR3 sequences, and about 6.6% of these were observed just once. Of the sample, roughly 24% falls within the top ten clones.

V lost 6 bases and J lost 12 bases; the stretch between them is 21 bases long. The germline V gene provides CDR1 MNHNS and CDR2 SASEGT. The CDR3 covers 14 residues, taking in both the cysteine and the phenylalanine. The CDR3 DNA has 42 bases and is translated from base 1. This clonotype came up many times. Base qualities are missing; no much larger clone stands one base away. This specimen's treatment or condition label, interpreted: live attenuated yellow fever vaccine strain. A standard Ficoll-Paque protocol was used to isolate PBMCs from peripheral blood. Epitope-specific CD8 T cells were sorted with a dextramer loaded with the yellow fever NS4B epitope peptide, together with anti-CD3 and anti-CD8 staining. TriZol was used to extract RNA from bulk PBMCs, CD4 and CD8 fractions, and dextramer-positive and dextramer-negative fractions.

This clonotype was sampled from a young man who received the YFV17D yellow fever vaccine. The sequence links TRBV6-1 to TRBJ2-1; possibly the D gene is TRBD2, per 7 matching bases. The specimen was CD8+ T cells not binding an NS4B(214-222) dextramer, sorted from PBMCs, collected around 45 days after the first yellow fever vaccination. The cell subset or site tag for this specimen amounts to: NS4B epitope dextramer-negative CD8 T cells. CDR3 region: CASRDIGGGIPQFF. Read as DNA, the sequence is TGTGCCAGCAGGGACATTGGGGGGGGCATTCCGCAGTTCTTC.